This TCR beta chain originates from a study of T-cell memory formation after mild COVID-19. This clonotype has only a few counts. Its antigen remains unidentified. The study's findings and limits: Unconfirmed was the SARS-CoV-2 specificity of second-wave clones that peaked on day 37. Of the contracting clones, CD4+ ones lay mainly in CM and EM, and CD8+ ones in EMRA. That cross-reactive memory joined was suggested by some responding clones appearing in pre-infection memory.

TCRdb re-derived calls from the 5' RACE reads in MiXCR, one entry per CDR3 protein. The table lists tens of thousands of distinct CDR3 sequences, roughly 25% of them singletons. V lost 1 base and J 4 bases, leaving 17 bases between the germline ends. Germline V gene lookup returns CDR1 SEHNR and CDR2 FQNEAQ (reference sequence). CDR3 length equals 18 residues. The sequence derives from a man between 18 and 29 years old who had mild COVID-19 (a few samples of this study predate the infection). Cell type and time point are not known. The sequenced material came from PBMCs or a T cell subset sorted from them (not recorded which). V gene TRBV7-9 combines with J gene TRBJ2-6; D call uncertain. CDR3 loop: CASSLVTENYPGANVLTF. The CDR3 DNA is TGTGCCAGCAGCTTAGTTACAGAAAATTATCCAGGGGCCAACGTCCTGACTTTC.